Listed below are T cell receptor beta chains from one sample, sequenced in a study of blood T cell repertoires in COVID-19. Measured with immunoSEQ multiplex PCR; TCRdb has only the in-frame clones, and not every one. Of about 190,000 clones listed, around 90% are singletons. The specimen sequenced was peripheral blood. These receptors were taken from a man aged 45-65 years with acute or convalescent COVID-19. Both conserved end residues are part of each CDR3. Fields, in order: clone size, V gene, D gene, J gene, CDR3 DNA, CDR3 protein. D genes are given only for firm matches. Expanded clones are given a class, and other clones once, few, many or no size at all.

>NA|TRBV4-1|TRBD1|TRBJ1-1
TGCGCCAGCAGCCCCCTTTCGACAGGGGTGGGCACTGAAGCTTTCTTT
CASSPLSTGVGTEAFF
>NA|TRBV24-1|NA|TRBJ1-5
TGTGCCACCGGAGGGGAAGGACCCCAGCATTTT
CATGGEGPQHF
>once|TRBV7-9|NA|TRBJ2-7
TGTGCCAGCAAATACGTCGCTGGGCCATCCTACGAGCAGTACTTC
CASKYVAGPSYEQYF
>NA|TRBV6-5|TRBD1|TRBJ2-3
TGTGCCAGCAGCTCGGGACAGAAGGATACGCAGTATTTT
CASSSGQKDTQYF
>NA|TRBV9|TRBD2|TRBJ2-2
TGTGCCAGCAGCGGAAGAGCGGGGGCAAACACCGGGGAGCTGTTTTTT
CASSGRAGANTGELFF
>NA|TRBV3-1/TRBV3-2|NA|TRBJ2-7
TGTGCCAGCGGACGGTCGGGGGTGAGGGGCTCCGAGCAGTACTTC
CASGRSGVRGSEQYF
>once|TRBV21-1|NA|TRBJ1-4
TGTGCCAGCAGCGGGGTCGGGCGGGCAACTAATGAAAAACTGTTTTTT
CASSGVGRATNEKLFF
>NA|TRBV5-1|NA|TRBJ2-3
TGCGCCAGCAGCTTGCAGGGTGGCACAGATACGCAGTATTTT
CASSLQGGTDTQYF
>NA|TRBV19|NA|TRBJ2-7
TGTGCCAGTAGTAATTGGGACTTCGGAGACTCCTACGAGCAGTACTTC
CASSNWDFGDSYEQYF
>NA|TRBV5-1|NA|TRBJ2-1
TGCGCCAGCAGCTCATTTGGAGGAGAGTACAATGAGCAGTTCTTC
CASSSFGGEYNEQFF
>NA|TRBV12-3/TRBV12-4|NA|TRBJ2-7
TGTGCCAGCAGTTTAGAGATCAGCTACGAGCAGTACTTC
CASSLEISYEQYF
>NA|TRBV19|TRBD2|TRBJ2-7
TGTGCCAGTAGTGCGGGGGGTTACGAGCAGTACTTC
CASSAGGYEQYF
>NA|TRBV19|TRBD2|TRBJ2-2
TGTGCCAGTAGTCTGAGACTAGCGGGATTGGGCGGGGAGCTGTTTTTT
CASSLRLAGLGGELFF
>NA|TRBV10-3|NA|TRBJ2-5
TGTGCTATGGCGGAGAACCAAGAGACCCAGTACTTC
CAMAENQETQYF
>NA|TRBV6-2/TRBV6-3|NA|TRBJ2-6
TGTGCCAGCAGTTACGGGGGGAGTGGGGCCAACGTCCTGACTTTC
CASSYGGSGANVLTF
>NA|TRBV6-2/TRBV6-3|TRBD2|TRBJ2-3
TGTGCCAGCAGCGGACTAGCGAAAAGCACAGATACGCAGTATTTT
CASSGLAKSTDTQYF
>NA|TRBV7-8|NA|TRBJ2-2
TGTGCCAGCACCGCAAGAGGGACAAAGAACACCGGGGAGCTGTTTTTT
CASTARGTKNTGELFF
>NA|TRBV6-2/TRBV6-3|NA|TRBJ2-1
TGTGCCAGCAGTTATAGTGGGCCCGTAATTGGTGAGCAGTTCTTC
CASSYSGPVIGEQFF
>NA|TRBV5-1|TRBD1|TRBJ1-1
TGCGCCAGCAGCAGCCGGACAGGGGAGGGGAACACTGAAGCTTTCTTT
CASSSRTGEGNTEAFF
>NA|TRBV21-1|NA|TRBJ1-4
TGTGCCAACCGCATGTTGAAAAGGGGGGGTTCAACTAATGAAAAACTGTTTTTT
CANRMLKRGGSTNEKLFF
>NA|TRBV5-4|TRBD2|TRBJ2-1
TGTGCCAGCAGCTTGGTAAGGGCTAGCGGGGGGGCCGGCGTTGAGCAGTTCTTC
CASSLVRASGGAGVEQFF
>NA|TRBV4-2|NA|TRBJ2-7
TGTGCCAGCAGCCAGGCTCCGACAGGTTCGGCCTCCTACGAGCAGTACTTC
CASSQAPTGSASYEQYF
>NA|TRBV6-5|NA|TRBJ2-7
TGTGCCAGCAGTTACGAACAGGGCTACGAGCAGTACTTC
CASSYEQGYEQYF
>once|TRBV11-2|TRBD1|TRBJ1-3
TGTGCCAGCAGCTTAAATGGAGGACAGGGAAACTCTGGAAACACCATATATTTT
CASSLNGGQGNSGNTIYF
>once|TRBV6-5|NA|TRBJ1-5
TGTGCCAGCGGGGAGGGACGCACTAGCAATCAGCCCCAGCATTTT
CASGEGRTSNQPQHF
>NA|TRBV14|NA|TRBJ2-1
TGTGCCAGCAGCCACCGGTGGGCAGAGCAGTTCTTC
CASSHRWAEQFF
>once|TRBV29-1|NA|TRBJ2-7
TGCAGCGCTGGGACACTCTACGAGCAGTACTTC
CSAGTLYEQYF
>NA|TRBV29-1|TRBD1|TRBJ1-2
TGCAGCGTTAGGGACAGGGCAAGATATGGCTACACCTTC
CSVRDRARYGYTF
>NA|TRBV3-1/TRBV3-2|TRBD1|TRBJ1-3
TGTGCCAGCAGCCCGTGGGACAGTGGAAACACCATATATTTT
CASSPWDSGNTIYF
>once|TRBV29-1|NA|TRBJ1-1
TGCAGCGTTGAAGGTCGACAGGTAACTGAAGCTTTCTTT
CSVEGRQVTEAFF
>NA|TRBV27|TRBD2|TRBJ2-1
TGTGCCAGCAGTCTACAGATTCTGGCGGGGGGTGAGCAGTTCTTC
CASSLQILAGGEQFF
>NA|TRBV7-2|NA|TRBJ2-3
TGTGCCAGCAGCTTAGGGCGGGTCATTCGCACAGATACGCAGTATTTT
CASSLGRVIRTDTQYF
>NA|TRBV7-8|TRBD1|TRBJ2-2
TGTGCCAGCAACCAGCGGGCCGGGACAGGGGTCACCGGGGAGCTGTTTTTT
CASNQRAGTGVTGELFF
>NA|TRBV29-1|TRBD1|TRBJ1-1
TGCAGCGTCCATCCTCGGGCGGACAGGGGGCTGAACACTGAAGCTTTCTTT
CSVHPRADRGLNTEAFF
>NA|TRBV28|TRBD1|TRBJ1-1
TGTGCCAGCAGTCTCCCCGCCGGGACAGGGTACTTCTTT
CASSLPAGTGYFF
>NA|TRBV30|NA|TRBJ1-3
TGTGCCTGGAGCCTTCGGGGAGGAAACACCATATATTTT
CAWSLRGGNTIYF
>NA|TRBV9|TRBD2|TRBJ2-3
TGTGCCAGCAGCGCCTCTCCGGGAGGCAACACAGATACGCAGTATTTT
CASSASPGGNTDTQYF
>few|TRBV30|NA|TRBJ2-2
TGTGCCTGGAGATTGCAGGCGATAACCGGGGAGCTGTTTTTT
CAWRLQAITGELFF
>NA|TRBV27|NA|TRBJ2-2
TGTGCCAGCAGTTTAAGGTATTTTCCGCGGGGGCCGGCTACCGGGGAGCTGTTTTTT
CASSLRYFPRGPATGELFF
>NA|TRBV29-1|NA|TRBJ1-5
TGCAGCGGTAAGACTAATAGCAATCAGCCCCAGCATTTT
CSGKTNSNQPQHF